This T cell receptor (beta chain) is drawn from a study of early T cells in non-severe SARS-CoV-2 infection. Study-wide findings and caveats: Anti-spike CD8 responses were favored by VDJdb matching, which missed private and CD4 specificities.

Looked up from germline, CDR1 is SQVTM and CDR2 is ANQGSEA. V shed 6 bases and J 0 bases; nucleotides not matched to a gene: 2. The CDR3 spans 14 residues. With regard to this clonotype: Antigen: not known.

Tagging with unique molecular identifiers was applied to individual cDNA molecules. One entry per CDR3 protein, called by TCRdb with MiXCR from the 5' RACE reads. The sample has 80,000 to 95,000 distinct CDR3 sequences, roughly 17% seen once; the top ten hold roughly 4.7%. The V and J genes are TRBV29-1 and TRBJ1-3; 10 bases are shared with TRBD1. The sequencing used whole blood, collected at baseline. The clonotype originates from an adult who was a healthcare worker with PCR-confirmed SARS-CoV-2 infection or an uninfected control (not recorded which). CDR3 residues: CSVTGGNSGNTIYF. The CDR3 DNA reads TGCAGCGTGACAGGGGGCAACTCTGGAAACACCATATATTTT.